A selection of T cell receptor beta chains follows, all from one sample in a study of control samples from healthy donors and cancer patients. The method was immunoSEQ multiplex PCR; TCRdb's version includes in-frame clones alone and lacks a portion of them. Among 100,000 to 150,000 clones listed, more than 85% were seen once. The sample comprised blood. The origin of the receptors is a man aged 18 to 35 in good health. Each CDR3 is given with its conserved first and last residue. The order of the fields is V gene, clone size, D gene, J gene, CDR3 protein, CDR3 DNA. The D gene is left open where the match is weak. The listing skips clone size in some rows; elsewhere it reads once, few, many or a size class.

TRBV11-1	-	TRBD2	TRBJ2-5	CASSASGRGETQYF	TGTGCCAGCAGCGCTAGCGGGAGGGGGGAGACCCAGTACTTC
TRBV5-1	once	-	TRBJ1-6	CASRSGGRYFNSPLHF	TGCGCCAGCAGAAGCGGGGGGAGGTACTTTAATTCACCCCTCCACTTT
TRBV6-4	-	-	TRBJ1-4	CASSESGREKLFF	TGTGCCAGCAGTGAATCAGGGCGGGAAAAACTGTTTTTT
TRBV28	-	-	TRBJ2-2	CASSLQGGTTGELFF	TGTGCCAGCAGTTTACAGGGGGGTACCACCGGGGAGCTGTTTTTT
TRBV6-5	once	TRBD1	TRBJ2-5	CASSNGRGQETQYF	TGTGCCAGCAGTAACGGCAGGGGGCAAGAGACCCAGTACTTC
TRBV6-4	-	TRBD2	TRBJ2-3	CASSKIAGPTDTQYF	TGTGCCAGCAGTAAAATAGCGGGCCCCACAGATACGCAGTATTTT
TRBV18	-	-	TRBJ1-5	CASSVVDDSNQPQHF	TGTGCCAGCTCCGTTGTCGATGATAGCAATCAGCCCCAGCATTTT
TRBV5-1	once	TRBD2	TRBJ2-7	CASSLLSGSSYEQYF	TGCGCCAGCAGCCTCTTAAGCGGGAGCTCATACGAGCAGTACTTC
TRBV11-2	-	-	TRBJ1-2	CASSLGGDGYTF	TGTGCCAGCAGCTTAGGGGGGGATGGCTACACCTTC
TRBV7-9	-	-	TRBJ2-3	CASSSQSTNLADTQYF	TGTGCCAGCAGCTCTCAGAGCACTAATCTAGCAGATACGCAGTATTTT
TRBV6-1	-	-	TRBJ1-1	CASSEPNTEAFF	TGTGCCAGCAGTGAACCGAACACTGAAGCTTTCTTT
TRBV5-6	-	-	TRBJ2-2	CASSNSAARTGELFF	TGTGCCAGCAGCAATAGCGCCGCTAGGACCGGGGAGCTGTTTTTT
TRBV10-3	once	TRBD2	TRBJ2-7	CAIAGGEVHEQYF	TGTGCCATCGCGGGGGGGGAGGTCCACGAGCAGTACTTC
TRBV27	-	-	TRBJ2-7	CASSRRSLYEQYF	TGTGCCAGCAGCCGACGGAGTCTCTACGAGCAGTACTTC
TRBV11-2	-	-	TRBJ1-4	CASSRPSRLEKLFF	TGTGCCAGCAGTCGACCCAGCCGTTTGGAAAAACTGTTTTTT
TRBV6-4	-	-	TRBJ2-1	CASSDPTKGGSYNEQFF	TGTGCCAGCAGTGACCCCACAAAGGGCGGCTCCTACAATGAGCAGTTCTTC
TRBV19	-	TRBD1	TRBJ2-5	CASKDRGRNWATQYF	TGTGCCAGTAAGGACAGGGGGCGTAATTGGGCGACCCAGTACTTC
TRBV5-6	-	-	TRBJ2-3	CASSLAQRSTDTQYF	TGTGCCAGCAGCTTGGCCCAGAGAAGCACAGATACGCAGTATTTT
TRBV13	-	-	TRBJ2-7	CASSDTGAYEQYF	TGTGCCAGCAGCGACACAGGAGCCTACGAGCAGTACTTC